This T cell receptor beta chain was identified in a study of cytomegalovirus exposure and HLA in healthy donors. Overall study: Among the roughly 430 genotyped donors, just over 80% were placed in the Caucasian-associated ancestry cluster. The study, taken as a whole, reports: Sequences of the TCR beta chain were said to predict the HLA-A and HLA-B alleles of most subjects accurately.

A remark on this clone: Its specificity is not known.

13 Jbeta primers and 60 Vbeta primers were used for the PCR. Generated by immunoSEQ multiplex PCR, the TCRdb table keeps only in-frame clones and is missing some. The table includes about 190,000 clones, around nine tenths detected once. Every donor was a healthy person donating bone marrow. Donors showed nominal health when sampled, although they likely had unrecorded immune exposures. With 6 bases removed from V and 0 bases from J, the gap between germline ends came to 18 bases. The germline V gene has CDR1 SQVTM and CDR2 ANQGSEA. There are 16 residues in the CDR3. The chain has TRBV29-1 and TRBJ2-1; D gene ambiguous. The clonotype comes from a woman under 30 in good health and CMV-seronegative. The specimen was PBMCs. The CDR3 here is CSVLKDAASSYNEQFF. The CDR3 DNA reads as TGCAGCGTCCTCAAGGATGCGGCTAGCTCCTACAATGAGCAGTTCTTC.